This paragraph reports one T cell receptor (beta chain). Per the original data handling: Counts of nucleated cells, estimated from reference gene primer amplification, were obtained. TCRdb keeps only in-frame clones here, not all; method: immunoSEQ multiplex PCR. V and J calls and clone size are those listed in that table; D and trimming were worked out from the DNA. The sample records about 200,000 clones, around 86% being singletons. This sample was included in a study of blood T cell repertoires in COVID-19. Study in general: Researchers got acute and convalescent COVID-19 samples from the United States, Italy and Spain. From T cells, B-cell-depleted T cells, or PBMCs came the material, which was cDNA or gDNA.

Trimming shortened V by 3 bases and J by 6 bases, and 11 bases separated the two germline ends. The CDR3 spans 13 residues. From germline, CDR1 is KGHSH and CDR2 LQKENI. While infection was still active, Seattle patients were enrolled and then followed longitudinally. Sequencing was done on a sample of peripheral blood. This TCR was recovered from a woman aged 65 to 85 with COVID-19, enrolled during active disease. The V call is TRBV18, the J call TRBJ1-1; D is possibly TRBD1 (6 bases). The DNA of the CDR3 is TGTGCCAGCTCACCCGACAGGCATTCTGAAGCTTTCTTT. Amino acids: CASSPDRHSEAFF.